This T cell receptor (beta chain) was sequenced in a study of PD-1 blockade in classical Hodgkin lymphoma. Exposure to brentuximab vedotin varied, and each patient had relapsed following autologous stem cell transplantation. In the case of this clone: At one of its ends the junction is not consistent with the germline gene, which may arise from a read error.

This table comes from immunoSEQ multiplex PCR, and its TCRdb copy is limited to in-frame clones, with some not included. The sample holds tens of thousands of clones, roughly two thirds seen once. The CDR3 totals 15 residues. Germline assignment: CDR1 SSHAT and CDR2 FNYEAQ (reference sequence). This chain uses TRBV7-7 with TRBJ2-5; 8 bases agree with TRBD1. This receptor was identified in a human donor with classical Hodgkin lymphoma. This specimen consisted of peripheral blood mononuclear cells (PBMCs), obtained before the second cycle of nivolumab. CDR3 loop: CASSLVQGALETQYF. The CDR3 DNA reads as TGTGCTAGCAGCTTAGTCCAGGGGGCGTTAGAGACCCAGTACTTC.